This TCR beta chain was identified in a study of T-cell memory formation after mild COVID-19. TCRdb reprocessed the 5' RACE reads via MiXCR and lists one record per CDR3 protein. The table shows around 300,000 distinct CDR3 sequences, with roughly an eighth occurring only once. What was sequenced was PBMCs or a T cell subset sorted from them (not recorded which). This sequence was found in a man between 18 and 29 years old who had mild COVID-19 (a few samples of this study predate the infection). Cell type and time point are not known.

The chain's CDR3 is CASRTGLANYGYTF. As DNA, the CDR3 is TGCGCCAGCAGGACAGGGTTAGCTAACTATGGCTACACCTTC. The chain couples TRBV10-1 to TRBJ1-2; TRBD1 aligns across 7 bases. V was clipped by 6 bases and J by 0 bases; unmatched bases: 4. This CDR3 is built from 14 residues. From germline, CDR1 is WNHNN and CDR2 SYGVQD (reference sequence).